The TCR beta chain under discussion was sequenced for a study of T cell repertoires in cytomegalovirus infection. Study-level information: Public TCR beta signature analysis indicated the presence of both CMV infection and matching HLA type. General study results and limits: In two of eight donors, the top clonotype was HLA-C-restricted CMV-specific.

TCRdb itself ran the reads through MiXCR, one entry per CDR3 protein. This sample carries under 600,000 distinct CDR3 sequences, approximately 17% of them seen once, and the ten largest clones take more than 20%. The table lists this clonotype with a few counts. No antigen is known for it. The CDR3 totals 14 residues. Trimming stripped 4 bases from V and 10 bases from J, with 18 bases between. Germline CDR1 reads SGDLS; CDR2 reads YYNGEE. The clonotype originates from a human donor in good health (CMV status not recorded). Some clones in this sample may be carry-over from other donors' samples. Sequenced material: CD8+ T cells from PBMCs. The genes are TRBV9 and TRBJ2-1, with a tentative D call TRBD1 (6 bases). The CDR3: CASSPYDWGPEQFF. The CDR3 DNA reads TGTGCCAGCAGCCCCTATGATTGGGGGCCCGAGCAGTTCTTC.